One and the same sample provided the 15 T cell receptor beta chains below, sequenced in a study of response to subunit inactivated influenza vaccine. TCRdb ran MiXCR on the RT-PCR reads and lists one entry per CDR3 protein. Of about 530,000 distinct CDR3 sequences in the sample, roughly 10% are singletons; the top ten hold 10%. Here the sequenced sample was PBMCs from blood, taken on the day of vaccination. These receptor sequences come from a man aged 50 to 59 who received an inactivated influenza vaccine.

This clonotype was observed a handful of times. The chain employs TRBV5-5 and TRBJ1-2, with 8 bases that match TRBD1. The CDR3 loop spans 15 amino acids. CDR1 is SGHKS and CDR2 is YYEKEE in the germline V gene (reference sequence). The chain's CDR3 is CAKKMGQAPDYGYTF. CDR3 DNA: TGTGCTAAAAAAATGGGACAGGCGCCCGACTATGGCTACACCTTC. Filled out from reference TRBV5-5 and TRBJ1-2, the complete variable domain reads DAGVTQSPTHLIKTRGQQVTLRCSPISGHKSVSWYQQVLGQGPQFIFQYYEKEERGRGNFPDRFSARQFPNYSSELNVNALLLGDSALYLCAKKMGQAPDYGYTFGSGTRLTVV.

The genes are TRBV29-1 and TRBJ2-3; 9 bases map to TRBD2. Germline V lookup: CDR1 SQVTM, CDR2 ANQGSEA. This CDR3 is 15 amino acids long. V lost 5 bases to trimming and J lost 3 bases; unmatched junction nucleotides: 9. The CDR3 DNA reads as TGCAGCGTTAATGGCGGGAGGGCCAGGACAGATACGCAGTATTTT. This encodes CSVNGGRARTDTQYF.

The chain uses TRBV7-2 and TRBJ2-5; maybe TRBD1 (5 bases). Germline CDR1 SGHTA, CDR2 FQGNSA. Trimming left V 2 bases short and J 4 bases short, with 8 bases between. This CDR3 has 13 residues. This CDR3 is CASSLWGPETQYF. CDR3 nucleotides: TGTGCCAGCAGCTTATGGGGCCCAGAGACCCAGTACTTC. Complete variable domain (other parts from reference TRBV7-2 and TRBJ2-5): GAGVSQSPSNKVTEKGKDVELRCDPISGHTALYWYRQSLGQGLEFLIYFQGNSAPDKSGLPSDRFSAERTGGSVSTLTIQRTQQEDSAVYLCASSLWGPETQYFGPGTRLLVL.

For this clonotype: One end of the junction does not line up with germline, which may come from a read error. The rearrangement joins TRBV2 to TRBJ2-1; a possible D gene is TRBD2 (6 bases). CDR3 length equals 16 residues. The germline CDR1 and CDR2 sequences are SNHLY and FYNNEI. The CDR3 DNA reads as TGTGCCAGCATATTAAGGGGACTCTCAGCCCTTAATGTGCAGTTCTTC. Protein: CASILRGLSALNVQFF.

The chain links TRBV15 to TRBJ1-4; no clear D. From germline, CDR1 is LNHNV and CDR2 YYDKDF (reference sequence). The CDR3 sequence is 15 residues long. The germline V and J ends were trimmed by 1 base and 6 bases, with 12 bases remaining between them. As DNA, the CDR3 is TGTGCCACCAGCAGAGTGAAACAGCCCTATGAAAAACTGTTTTTT. The encoded protein is CATSRVKQPYEKLFF.

There are a few counts of this clonotype. V gene TRBV12-3 or TRBV12-4 combines with J gene TRBJ2-4, with a tentative D call TRBD1 (5 bases). V was pared by 0 bases and J by 5 bases, with 11 bases between. The CDR3 loop spans 15 amino acids. The CDR3 region is CASSLARGFQNIQYF. CDR3 coding DNA: TGTGCCAGCAGTTTAGCTAGGGGTTTCCAAAACATTCAGTACTTC.

The chain has TRBV5-1 and TRBJ2-1; 11 positions match TRBD2. CDR1 and CDR2 (germline): SGHRS, YFSETQ. The V gene end was trimmed by 4 bases and the J gene end by 9 bases; junction bases not matched to a gene: 9. The CDR3 spans 15 residues. CDR3 loop: CASSELAGDGGEQFF. CDR3 coding DNA: TGCGCCAGCAGCGAACTAGCGGGGGACGGTGGTGAGCAGTTCTTC.

The chain has TRBV12-3 or TRBV12-4 and TRBJ2-7; D is undetermined. This CDR3 comprises 12 residues. V shed 6 bases and J shed 3 bases, with 9 bases lying between them. CDR3 sequence: CASSRFYYEQYF. The CDR3 DNA sequence: TGTGCCAGCAGCCGCTTTTACTACGAGCAGTACTTC.

The V call is TRBV6-1, the J call TRBJ2-7; 11 bases map to TRBD1. Per the germline V gene, CDR1 is MNHNS and CDR2 is SASEGT. J gave up 5 bases and V 6 bases, and 9 bases lay outside the gene matches. CDR3 length equals 15 residues. The CDR3 nucleotides are TGTGCCAGCAGAAGACCGGGACAGGGGGTCAACGAGCAGTACTTC. Encoded protein: CASRRPGQGVNEQYF.

As regards this clonotype: A junction end diverges from the germline sequence, so it may reflect a read error. The chain employs TRBV12-3 or TRBV12-4 and TRBJ2-5, with TRBD2 identical over 11 bases. This CDR3 spans 16 amino acids. CDR3 region: CASSLGLAGNQESQYF. DNA for the CDR3: TGTGCCAGCAGTTTAGGACTAGCGGGGAACCAAGAGAGCCAGTACTTC.

The table lists this clonotype with a few counts. The chain couples TRBV9 to TRBJ2-7; either TRBD1 or TRBD2 may fit D (5 bases each). The germline V and J ends were trimmed by 2 bases and 3 bases, with 12 bases remaining between them. Germline CDR1 reads SGDLS; CDR2 reads YYNGEE. The CDR3 has 14 residues. The CDR3 region is CASSVSDRGYEQYF. The DNA for the CDR3 is TGTGCCAGCAGCGTTAGCGATAGGGGCTACGAGCAGTACTTC.

This clonotype appeared a few times. V is TRBV20-1 and J is TRBJ2-3; D is possibly TRBD2 (5 bases). The length of the CDR3 is 13 residues. V lost 6 bases to trimming and J lost 0 bases, with 10 bases between them. Germline CDR1 DFQATT, CDR2 SNEGSKA (reference sequence). The CDR3 is CSAQRVSTDTQYF. The DNA of the CDR3 is TGCAGTGCCCAGAGGGTTAGCACAGATACGCAGTATTTT.

This chain joins TRBV2 and TRBJ2-1; D is possibly TRBD1 or TRBD2 (5 bases each). The V gene's germline CDR1 is SNHLY and CDR2 FYNNEI. V was pared by 10 bases and J by 7 bases, with 20 bases between. The CDR3 sequence is 14 residues long. In DNA, the CDR3 is TGTGCCACCCGAGACGGGACGGCCTGGAATGAGCAGTTCTTC. Translated, it gives CATRDGTAWNEQFF.

The chain has TRBV20-1 and TRBJ2-1; D call uncertain. Germline assignment: CDR1 DFQATT and CDR2 SNEGSKA (reference sequence). V lost 0 bases to trimming and J lost 0 bases, with 9 bases between them. The CDR3 loop spans 15 amino acids. The CDR3 sequence: CSAREGSNSYNEQFF. CDR3 sequence (DNA): TGCAGTGCTAGAGAGGGATCCAACTCCTACAATGAGCAGTTCTTC.

This clonotype was seen a handful of times. The V and J genes are TRBV7-9 and TRBJ1-3; no clear D. V lost 8 bases and J lost 2, with 13 bases in between. From germline, CDR1 is SEHNR and CDR2 FQNEAQ (reference sequence). CDR3 size: 14 residues. DNA for the CDR3: TGTGCCAGCCCGATCTCCCCTGCTGGAAACACCATATATTTT. Its protein is CASPISPAGNTIYF.